Each of the 25 T cell receptor beta chains below was sequenced from the same sample in a study of graft-versus-host responses after intestinal transplantation. These TCRs are of unknown antigen specificity. Sequencing was performed with immunoSEQ multiplex PCR; in TCRdb, only in-frame clones are kept and a portion is missing. Counted here are fewer than 90,000 clones, approximately 94% occurring once; the ten biggest clones make up over 0.15%. The sequences come from unstimulated CD4+ T cells sorted from spleen or lymph node cells, collected before transplant. All receptors derive from a human donor who was the organ donor for an intestinal transplant.

The chain joins TRBV6-1 to TRBJ2-6; D uncertain. Deletions cut 5 bases from V and 2 bases from J, with 4 bases between. Germline V lookup: CDR1 MNHNS, CDR2 SASEGT. The CDR3 consists of 13 residues. Written as DNA, the CDR3 is TGTGCCAGCAGTCCCCCTGGGGCCAACGTCCTGACTTTC. It translates to CASSPPGANVLTF.

J is TRBJ2-3 and V is TRBV19, with D perhaps assigned TRBD1 or TRBD2 (6 bases each). Germline V gene lookup returns CDR1 LNHDA and CDR2 SQIVND (reference sequence). CDR3 length: 19 residues. Trimming left V 6 bases short and J 4 bases short, with 29 bases between. The CDR3: CASRAPRWGALDSADTQYF. The CDR3 nucleotides are TGTGCCAGTAGGGCACCTAGGTGGGGGGCCCTCGATAGCGCAGATACGCAGTATTTT. Filled out from reference TRBV19 and TRBJ2-3, the complete variable domain reads DGGITQSPKYLFRKEGQNVTLSCEQNLNHDAMYWYRQDPGQGLRLIYYSQIVNDFQKGDIAEGYSVSREKKESFPLTVTSAQKNPTAFYLCASRAPRWGALDSADTQYFGPGTRLTVL.

The chain couples TRBV28 to TRBJ1-3, with a possible D match to TRBD1 (6 bases). CDR1 MDHEN and CDR2 SYDVKM come from the germline V gene. There are 14 residues in the CDR3. V was trimmed by 5 bases and J by 3 bases, leaving 11 bases between them. CDR3 region: CASSPGGRGNTIYF. The CDR3 DNA reads TGTGCCAGCAGTCCCGGGGGCCGTGGAAACACCATATATTTT. Full variable domain (remainder filled in from reference TRBV28 and TRBJ1-3): DVKVTQSSRYLVKRTGEKVFLECVQDMDHENMFWYRQDPGLGLRLIYFSYDVKMKEKGDIPEGYSVSREKKERFSLILESASTNQTSMYLCASSPGGRGNTIYFGEGSWLTVV.

V is TRBV9 and J is TRBJ2-1; 7 nucleotides match TRBD2. Losses at the gene ends were 4 bases for V and 0 bases for J; bases not matched to a gene: 16. The CDR3 is 19 amino acids. Germline values: CDR1 SGDLS, CDR2 YYNGEE. The DNA for the CDR3 is TGTGCCAGCAGCCCCTCCGCAGGCGGGGGACTTAGCTCCTACAATGAGCAGTTCTTC. Encoded protein: CASSPSAGGGLSSYNEQFF.

The genes are TRBV29-1 and TRBJ2-3; a possible D gene is TRBD2 (6 bases). V was trimmed by 4 bases and J by 1 base, leaving 12 bases between them. The CDR3 spans 14 residues. CDR1 is SQVTM and CDR2 is ANQGSEA in the germline V gene. The CDR3 loop reads CSVVRDLGTDTQYF. The CDR3 DNA reads as TGCAGCGTTGTACGGGACTTGGGCACAGATACGCAGTATTTT.

The gene calls are TRBV7-3 and TRBJ1-1; D unresolved. The CDR3 has 12 amino acids. Looked up from germline, CDR1 is SGHTA and CDR2 is FQGTGA. V lost 1 base and J 4 bases, leaving 4 bases between the germline ends. Here the CDR3 reads CASSLSGTEAFF. The CDR3 coding sequence is TGTGCCAGCAGCTTAAGCGGCACTGAAGCTTTCTTT.

The rearrangement links TRBV2 to TRBJ2-7, with D uncertain. V lost 4 bases, J lost 5 bases, and 12 bases lay in between. Germline V CDR1 and CDR2: SNHLY, FYNNEI. The CDR3 loop spans 13 amino acids. The CDR3 protein is CASSGWTTHEQYF. The CDR3 DNA follows: TGTGCCAGCAGTGGTTGGACCACGCACGAGCAGTACTTC. Drawing the rest from reference TRBV2 and TRBJ2-7, the complete variable domain is EPEVTQTPSHQVTQMGQEVILRCVPISNHLYFYWYRQILGQKVEFLVSFYNNEISEKSEIFDDQFSVERPDGSNFTLKIRSTKLEDSAMYFCASSGWTTHEQYFGPGTRLTVT.

The V gene is TRBV7-3, the J gene TRBJ2-3; TRBD2 matches at 9 bases. CDR3 length: 15 amino acids. Losses at the gene ends were 1 base for V and 5 bases for J; bases not matched to a gene: 4. Germline CDR1 is SGHTA and CDR2 is FQGTGA. The CDR3 here is CASSLRSGGRDTQYF. The CDR3 nucleotides read TGTGCCAGCAGCTTAAGAAGCGGGGGGAGAGATACGCAGTATTTT. Variable domain in full (rest from reference TRBV7-3 and TRBJ2-3): GAGVSQTPSNKVTEKGKYVELRCDPISGHTALYWYRQSLGQGPEFLIYFQGTGAADDSGLPNDRFFAVRPEGSVSTLKIQRTERGDSAVYLCASSLRSGGRDTQYFGPGTRLTVL.

The CDR3 bases are TGTGCCAGCAGCTTGCGGAAGGGGATGGGCGCTATGAACACTGAAGCTTTCTTT. Its protein product is CASSLRKGMGAMNTEAFF. The V call is TRBV5-8, the J call TRBJ1-1; D possibly corresponds to TRBD1 (5 bases). CDR3 length equals 18 residues. Germline lookup yields CDR1 SGHTS and CDR2 YDEGEE. The V end was cut by 1 base, the J end by 0 bases, with 19 bases between.

Remarks on this clone: An end of the junction does not agree with germline; a read error may underlie this. The V gene is TRBV5-8, the J gene TRBJ1-5; unclear D gene. CDR1 SGHTS and CDR2 YDEGEE come from the germline V gene. The CDR3 is made up of 18 amino acids. CDR3 amino acids: CASSLVGFSIEINQPQHF. In DNA form, the CDR3 reads TGTGCCAGCAGTTTGGTTGGTTTTTCAATCGAAATCAATCAGCCCCAGCATTTT.

The chain has TRBV6-6 and TRBJ1-5; 8 nucleotides align to TRBD1. From germline, CDR1 is MNHNY and CDR2 SVGAGI (reference sequence). The CDR3 has 15 residues. The ends lost 5 bases at V and 3 bases at J; junction bases unmatched: 6. CDR3 protein: CASSRQGISNQPQHF. The DNA of the CDR3 is TGTGCCAGCAGTAGACAGGGGATTTCCAATCAGCCCCAGCATTTT.

The chain recombines TRBV7-9 with TRBJ2-7; D gene ambiguous. This CDR3 comprises 14 residues. Per germline, CDR1 SEHNR and CDR2 FQNEAQ (reference sequence). Trimming removed 4 bases from V and 4 bases from J, with 14 bases in between. As DNA, the CDR3 is TGTGCCAGCAGCTCTGCGTTAGGGAATTACGAGCAGTACTTC. It encodes CASSSALGNYEQYF.

The J gene is TRBJ2-3, the V gene TRBV5-4; D is uncertain. The CDR3 loop spans 14 amino acids. Germline V gene lookup returns CDR1 SGHNT and CDR2 YYREEE (reference sequence). V was shortened by 0 bases and J by 2 bases, with 7 bases between the two germline ends. The CDR3 nucleotides are TGTGCCAGCAGCTTGGACCGGCCCACAGATACGCAGTATTTT. This translates into CASSLDRPTDTQYF. Looking up the rest from reference TRBV5-4 and TRBJ2-3 gives the full variable domain: ETGVTQSPTHLIKTRGQQVTLRCSSQSGHNTVSWYQQALGQGPQFIFQYYREEENGRGNFPPRFSGLQFPNYSSELNVNALELDDSALYLCASSLDRPTDTQYFGPGTRLTVL.

The V call is TRBV28, the J call TRBJ2-7; D may match TRBD1 or TRBD2 (5 bases each). The V and J ends lost 7 bases and 1 base respectively, with 14 bases between them. There are 14 residues in the CDR3. Germline loops: CDR1 MDHEN, CDR2 SYDVKM. This chain's CDR3 is CASILEGSSYEQYF. The CDR3, as DNA: TGTGCCAGCATATTAGAGGGGTCTTCCTACGAGCAGTACTTC. The whole variable domain, filled in from reference TRBV28 and TRBJ2-7, reads DVKVTQSSRYLVKRTGEKVFLECVQDMDHENMFWYRQDPGLGLRLIYFSYDVKMKEKGDIPEGYSVSREKKERFSLILESASTNQTSMYLCASILEGSSYEQYFGPGTRLTVT.

The gene calls are TRBV19 and TRBJ1-3; D gene unclear. CDR3 length: 15 residues. V lost 4 bases to trimming and J lost 0 bases, with 10 bases between them. Germline loops: CDR1 LNHDA, CDR2 SQIVND (reference sequence). The CDR3 here is CASSNTASSGNTIYF. CDR3 bases: TGTGCCAGTAGTAATACCGCCAGCTCTGGAAACACCATATATTTT.

This clone showed up just once. The chain combines TRBV11-2 with TRBJ2-7; 14 nucleotides line up with TRBD2. Trimming took 5 bases from V and 7 from J; bases not matched to a gene: 10. This CDR3 region has 16 residues. Germline values: CDR1 SGHAT, CDR2 FQNNGV. CDR3 sequence reads: CASSLRLAGGPGEQYF. The CDR3 DNA sequence: TGTGCCAGCAGCCTCCGACTAGCGGGGGGGCCGGGGGAGCAGTACTTC.

The V and J genes are TRBV6-1 and TRBJ1-5; TRBD1 matches 12 bases. Germline V lookup: CDR1 MNHNS, CDR2 SASEGT. Trimming removed 2 bases from V and 0 bases from J; junction bases left unmatched: 8. The CDR3 has 19 residues. The CDR3 region has the DNA TGTGCCAGCAGTGAATCCCCGGGACAGGGGGCGCGTAGCAATCAGCCCCAGCATTTT. As protein: CASSESPGQGARSNQPQHF.

The genes are TRBV27 and TRBJ2-1; D not resolved. The CDR3 is 16 amino acids. CDR1 MNHEY and CDR2 SMNVEV come from the germline V gene (reference sequence). V lost 3 bases, J lost 3 bases, and 15 bases lay in between. The CDR3, as DNA: TGTGCCAGCAGTTTTCCCACGTGGGGTAACTACAATGAGCAGTTCTTC. Protein product: CASSFPTWGNYNEQFF.

The CDR3 loop reads CASSQTGVGEQYF. CDR3 coding DNA: TGCGCCAGCAGCCAGACCGGAGTGGGAGAGCAGTACTTC. The V and J genes are TRBV4-3 and TRBJ2-7, with D unclear. Germline V gives CDR1 LGHNA, CDR2 YSLEER. CDR3 length: 13 amino acids. Trimming pared 3 bases from V and 7 bases from J, leaving 13 bases between.

J is TRBJ2-7 and V is TRBV29-1; 9 positions match TRBD1. Germline V gives CDR1 SQVTM, CDR2 ANQGSEA. The V gene end was trimmed by 4 bases and the J gene end by 3 bases; junction bases not matched to a gene: 1. The length of the CDR3 is 12 residues. The CDR3 coding sequence is TGCAGCGTTGCGACAGGGGGCTACGAGCAGTACTTC. Translation gives CSVATGGYEQYF.

The rearrangement joins TRBV6-1 to TRBJ2-4, with D possibly TRBD1 on 7 matching bases. Germline V gives CDR1 MNHNS, CDR2 SASEGT. The CDR3 spans 15 residues. Trimming removed 6 bases from V and 0 bases from J, with 12 bases in between. CDR3 protein: CASRDQGGAKNIQYF. CDR3 coding DNA: TGTGCCAGCAGGGATCAGGGGGGAGCCAAAAACATTCAGTACTTC.

The chain recombines TRBV30 with TRBJ2-7, with 8 bases identical to TRBD1. The length of the CDR3 is 13 residues. The V segment lost 0 bases and the J segment 4 bases; nucleotides outside the gene matches: 2. Germline V gene lookup returns CDR1 GTSNPN and CDR2 SVGIG (reference sequence). Here the CDR3 DNA reads TGTGCCTGGAGTGTAGGACAGGGTTACGAGCAGTACTTC. Protein product: CAWSVGQGYEQYF.

This chain joins TRBV5-4 and TRBJ2-5, with 12 bases fitting TRBD2. The CDR3 spans 16 residues. Germline V gene data show CDR1 as SGHNT and CDR2 as YYREEE (reference sequence). The V and J ends lost 1 base and 3 bases, in that order; junction bases with no gene match: 4. CDR3 sequence (DNA): TGTGCCAGCAGCTTGAAGACTAGCGGGGGTGAAGAGACCCAGTACTTC. This codes for CASSLKTSGGEETQYF.

The rearrangement uses TRBV4-1 and TRBJ2-7, with D possibly matching TRBD2 (7 bases). Germline V CDR1 and CDR2: MGHRA, YSYEKL. Trimming removed 4 bases at V and 0 bases at J, with 13 bases between. CDR3 size: 15 residues. The CDR3 spells CASSRTGGYSYEQYF. CDR3 in DNA: TGCGCCAGCAGCCGCACGGGGGGCTACTCCTACGAGCAGTACTTC.

The rearrangement uses TRBV19 and TRBJ2-2, with a weak D call TRBD1 (5 bases). The V and J ends lost 3 bases and 3 bases respectively, with 11 bases between them. This CDR3 is 15 amino acids long. Germline-derived CDR1 and CDR2 are LNHDA and SQIVND (reference sequence). CDR3 amino acids: CASSIPGFYTGELFF. The CDR3 nucleotides read TGTGCCAGTAGTATCCCAGGGTTTTACACCGGGGAGCTGTTTTTT. The full variable domain, completed using reference TRBV19 and TRBJ2-2, is DGGITQSPKYLFRKEGQNVTLSCEQNLNHDAMYWYRQDPGQGLRLIYYSQIVNDFQKGDIAEGYSVSREKKESFPLTVTSAQKNPTAFYLCASSIPGFYTGELFFGEGSRLTVL.